Below, 25 T cell receptor beta chains from the same sample are listed, as sequenced in a study of cytomegalovirus exposure and HLA in healthy donors. PCR used 60 Vbeta primers and 13 Jbeta primers. The table came from immunoSEQ multiplex PCR; TCRdb's copy has only in-frame clones and leaves some out. This table lists about 100,000 clones. What was sequenced was PBMCs. These receptors were obtained from a middle-aged man in good health and CMV-seronegative.

The rearrangement uses TRBV19 and TRBJ1-4; perhaps TRBD1 as D (6 bases). Germline V gives CDR1 LNHDA, CDR2 SQIVND (reference sequence). The ends were cut back, 7 bases at V and 5 bases at J, with 11 bases in the middle. The CDR3 contains 13 residues. The CDR3: CASKRQGNEKLFF. The CDR3 region has the DNA TGTGCCAGTAAGAGGCAGGGGAATGAAAAACTGTTTTTT.

The CDR3 nucleotides read TGTGCCAGCAGCTCCTCCTTCCCCGGGGAGACCCAGTACTTC. It codes for CASSSSFPGETQYF. The rearrangement joins TRBV5-4 to TRBJ2-5; D is uncertain. The V gene's germline CDR1 is SGHNT and CDR2 YYREEE (reference sequence). Trimming pared 3 bases from V and 5 bases from J, leaving 14 bases between. CDR3 length: 14 residues. Full variable domain (remainder filled in from reference TRBV5-4 and TRBJ2-5): ETGVTQSPTHLIKTRGQQVTLRCSSQSGHNTVSWYQQALGQGPQFIFQYYREEENGRGNFPPRFSGLQFPNYSSELNVNALELDDSALYLCASSSSFPGETQYFGPGTRLLVL.

The chain carries TRBV5-1 and TRBJ1-1; D might be TRBD1 (5 bases). Germline CDR1 and CDR2: SGHRS and YFSETQ. V was clipped by 4 bases and J by 4 bases, with 17 bases between them. The CDR3 consists of 15 residues. CDR3 protein: CASSPEGEGFTEAFF. CDR3 DNA sequence: TGCGCCAGCAGCCCGGAAGGGGAGGGGTTCACTGAAGCTTTCTTT.

The V call is TRBV6-6, the J call TRBJ2-5, with D possibly TRBD1 on 6 matching bases. The CDR3 sequence is 14 residues long. Trimming stripped 2 bases from V and 4 bases from J, with 11 bases between. Germline-derived CDR1 and CDR2 are MNHNY and SVGAGI (reference sequence). CDR3 sequence: CASSYPGQSETQYF. The CDR3 DNA is TGTGCCAGCAGTTACCCGGGACAATCAGAGACCCAGTACTTC.

The V gene is TRBV5-4, the J gene TRBJ1-4; 10 nucleotides agree with TRBD1. J was trimmed by 6 bases and V by 3 bases; bases with no gene match: 11. CDR1 and CDR2 (germline): SGHNT, YYREEE (reference sequence). This CDR3 region has 17 residues. The CDR3 loop reads CASSSSRDRGRDEKLFF. The CDR3 region has the DNA TGTGCCAGCAGCTCGTCCCGGGACAGGGGACGGGATGAAAAACTGTTTTTT.

This chain connects TRBV11-3 to TRBJ2-5, with D maybe TRBD1 (6 bases). Germline loops: CDR1 SGHNT, CDR2 YENEEA. Trimming pared 1 base from V and 3 bases from J, leaving 12 bases between. This CDR3 is 15 amino acids long. CDR3: CASSLGGTNEETQYF. DNA of the CDR3: TGTGCCAGCAGCTTAGGAGGGACAAACGAAGAGACCCAGTACTTC.

This chain links TRBV7-9 with TRBJ2-3, with 7 bases matching TRBD1. Per germline, CDR1 SEHNR and CDR2 FQNEAQ (reference sequence). The CDR3 is 14 residues long. V was clipped by 4 bases and J by 5 bases; unmatched bases: 6. The CDR3 DNA follows: TGTGCCAGCAGCTCGGGGACAGTCGGAGATACGCAGTATTTT. This translates into CASSSGTVGDTQYF.

This chain uses TRBV18 with TRBJ1-4; 7 positions agree with TRBD1. Looked up from germline, CDR1 is KGHSH and CDR2 is LQKENI. Trimming at V came to 5 bases and at J to 5 bases, leaving 5 bases not matched to a gene. The CDR3 has 14 amino acids. CDR3 DNA: TGTGCCAGCTCAGGGGACAGAACCAATGAAAAACTGTTTTTT. It yields the protein CASSGDRTNEKLFF.

The chain links TRBV6-5 to TRBJ2-7; 8 positions match TRBD1. Trimming took 6 bases from V and 6 from J; bases not matched to a gene: 7. From germline, CDR1 is MNHEY and CDR2 SVGAGI. This CDR3 is built from 13 residues. This CDR3 is CASRRTGSFEQYF. CDR3 sequence (DNA): TGTGCCAGCAGGAGGACAGGGTCGTTCGAGCAGTACTTC.

V gene TRBV5-1 combines with J gene TRBJ1-1, with D perhaps matching TRBD1 (6 bases). This CDR3 has 15 amino acids. Looked up from germline, CDR1 is SGHRS and CDR2 is YFSETQ. Deletions cut 4 bases from V and 4 bases from J, with 17 bases between. The CDR3 bases are TGCGCCAGCAGCCTTGCCGGGACATCGGGCACTGAAGCTTTCTTT. Translation: CASSLAGTSGTEAFF.

The chain links TRBV30 to TRBJ1-1, with TRBD1 matching over 8 bases. CDR1 is GTSNPN, CDR2 SVGIG, per germline (reference sequence). The junction had 7 bases not matched to a gene; V was cut back by 4 bases and J by 3 bases. The CDR3 sequence is 14 residues long. The CDR3 DNA follows: TGTGCCTGGACCCGGGACAGGTTATACACTGAAGCTTTCTTT. As protein: CAWTRDRLYTEAFF.

The chain recombines TRBV6-1 with TRBJ2-7, with D uncertain. Per germline, CDR1 MNHNS and CDR2 SASEGT. The CDR3 is 13 amino acids. Trimming removed 8 bases at V and 6 bases at J, with 17 bases between. The CDR3 spells CASLLSRSTEQYF. As DNA, the CDR3 is TGTGCCAGCCTTTTGTCCAGGTCTACCGAGCAGTACTTC.

This chain joins TRBV12-5 and TRBJ2-1; 10 nucleotides agree with TRBD2. V lost 4 bases, J lost 0 bases, and 6 bases stayed unmatched. CDR1 is LGHNT and CDR2 is FRNRAP in the germline V gene. The CDR3 extends over 17 amino acids. In nucleotides, the CDR3 is TGTGCTAGTGGTTCTAGCGGGGGATTCAGCTCCTACAATGAGCAGTTCTTC. This encodes CASGSSGGFSSYNEQFF.

The chain carries TRBV6-6 and TRBJ1-5; D not certain. V lost 4 bases and J lost 4, with 11 bases in between. Germline V lookup: CDR1 MNHNY, CDR2 SVGAGI (reference sequence). The CDR3 extends over 14 amino acids. The CDR3 bases are TGTGCCAGCAGTTTGCGATCGCTAAATCAGCCCCAGCATTTT. Its protein is CASSLRSLNQPQHF.

The chain combines TRBV11-2 with TRBJ1-1; no firm D call. Trimming took off 4 bases at V and 0 bases at J, with 6 bases between the two ends. In germline, CDR1 is SGHAT, CDR2 FQNNGV. CDR3 length: 13 residues. The CDR3 DNA reads TGTGCCAGCAGCTCACAGATGAACACTGAAGCTTTCTTT. Protein product: CASSSQMNTEAFF.

The chain combines TRBV7-6 with TRBJ2-1; 10 positions agree with TRBD2. V was pared by 4 bases and J by 7 bases, with 4 bases of the junction left unmatched. The CDR3 length is 14 residues. Per the germline V gene, CDR1 is SGHVS and CDR2 is FNYEAQ. The CDR3: CASSSKRGGNEQFF. CDR3 sequence (DNA): TGTGCCAGCAGCTCCAAGCGGGGGGGGAATGAGCAGTTCTTC.

J is TRBJ2-2 and V is TRBV5-1; D might be TRBD1 (6 bases). The V end lost 7 bases, the J end lost 1 base, and 11 bases lay between the germline ends. The CDR3 is 14 amino acids. Germline V gene data show CDR1 as SGHRS and CDR2 as YFSETQ. CDR3 residues: CASGRGVNTGELFF. Here the CDR3 DNA reads TGCGCCAGCGGCAGGGGTGTGAACACCGGGGAGCTGTTTTTT.

V and J are TRBV4-3 and TRBJ1-2; D is perhaps TRBD1 (6 bases). Germline lookup yields CDR1 LGHNA and CDR2 YSLEER. Trimming stripped 4 bases from V and 6 bases from J, with 21 bases between. The CDR3 has 16 amino acids. The DNA of the CDR3 is TGCGCCAGCAGCCGATCTTCGGGGGGCGGTGCACATGGCTACACCTTC. This gives the protein CASSRSSGGGAHGYTF.

Here the CDR3 reads CASRQGASSYNEQFF. In DNA form, the CDR3 reads TGTGCCAGCAGGCAGGGGGCCAGTTCCTACAATGAGCAGTTCTTC. This chain uses TRBV28 with TRBJ2-1; TRBD1 matches at 8 bases. Germline CDR1 and CDR2: MDHEN and SYDVKM. V shed 6 bases, J shed 1 base, and the junction held 5 bases outside the gene matches. There are 15 residues in the CDR3.

V gene TRBV18 combines with J gene TRBJ2-1; 10 bases match TRBD1. The CDR3 is 16 residues long. V shed 2 bases, J shed 7 bases, and the junction held 8 bases outside the gene matches. Per the germline V gene, CDR1 is KGHSH and CDR2 is LQKENI. CDR3 in amino acids: CASSPYWRTGGNEQFF. For the CDR3, the DNA is TGTGCCAGCTCACCATACTGGAGGACAGGGGGAAATGAGCAGTTCTTC.

V usage is TRBV7-3 and J usage is TRBJ2-1; 9 nucleotides match TRBD1. The J segment lost 8 bases and the V segment lost 0 bases, leaving 8 bases of the junction unmatched. Germline V gives CDR1 SGHTA, CDR2 FQGTGA. The CDR3 runs to 16 residues. CDR3 region: CASSLTGTGRFYEQFF. For the CDR3, the DNA is TGTGCCAGCAGCTTAACGGGGACAGGGCGGTTCTATGAGCAGTTCTTC.

The chain combines TRBV13 with TRBJ2-5; no firm D call. The germline CDR1 and CDR2 sequences are PRHDT and FYEKMQ (reference sequence). This CDR3 is 13 amino acids long. V was trimmed by 1 base and J by 3 bases, leaving 6 bases between them. CDR3 in DNA: TGTGCCAGCAGCTTAGATAGAGAAGAGACCCAGTACTTC. It encodes CASSLDREETQYF. Looking up the rest from reference TRBV13 and TRBJ2-5 gives the full variable domain: AAGVIQSPRHLIKEKRETATLKCYPIPRHDTVYWYQQGPGQDPQFLISFYEKMQSDKGSIPDRFSAQQFSDYHSELNMSSLELGDSALYFCASSLDREETQYFGPGTRLLVL.

The chain employs TRBV19 and TRBJ2-5, with D unclear. Trimming shortened V by 0 bases and J by 1 base, and 15 bases separated the two germline ends. CDR1 is LNHDA, CDR2 SQIVND, per germline (reference sequence). This CDR3 has 17 residues. CDR3 protein: CASSIDGRDYPQETQYF. The CDR3 DNA sequence: TGTGCCAGTAGTATAGATGGGCGAGATTACCCCCAAGAGACCCAGTACTTC.

This chain links TRBV15 with TRBJ2-7; TRBD1 agrees at 9 bases. Trimming removed 1 base from V and 0 bases from J; junction bases left unmatched: 4. The CDR3 spans 16 residues. The V gene's germline CDR1 is LNHNV and CDR2 YYDKDF (reference sequence). The DNA of the CDR3 is TGTGCCACCAGCAGAGCGGGACAGGGCATCTCCTACGAGCAGTACTTC. Translated: CATSRAGQGISYEQYF. The full variable domain, its missing parts supplied by reference TRBV15 and TRBJ2-7, is DAMVIQNPRYQVTQFGKPVTLSCSQTLNHNVMYWYQQKSSQAPKLLFHYYDKDFNNEADTPDNFQSRRPNTSFCFLDIRSPGLGDTAMYLCATSRAGQGISYEQYFGPGTRLTVT.

The chain employs TRBV2 and TRBJ1-5; possibly TRBD1 for D (5 bases). Trimming shortened V by 5 bases and J by 7 bases, and 15 bases separated the two germline ends. Germline CDR1 and CDR2: SNHLY and FYNNEI. The CDR3 sequence is 14 residues long. The CDR3 region has the DNA TGTGCCAGCAGTCTCGGACGGGGGGAACAGCCCCAGCATTTT. It specifies CASSLGRGEQPQHF.